A selection of T cell receptor beta chains follows, all from one sample in a study of T-cell reconstitution after alpha-beta-depleted transplantation in children. MiXCR, applied by TCRdb to the PCR reads, yields one record per CDR3 protein. Of about 300,000 distinct CDR3 sequences listed, roughly 9.1% are singletons. Specimen: PBMCs, collected before TCRalphabeta/CD19-depleted stem cell transplant. The source of these receptors is a boy under two years old with acute myeloid leukemia, due to receive a stem cell transplant. Each CDR3 is given with its conserved first and last residue. The D gene is left open where the match is weak. For some rows the clone size is stated as once, few or many, or as a class when expanded; others skip it.

TRBV20-1	few	TRBJ2-3	-	CSARGGDRGTQYF	TGCAGTGCTAGAGGGGGGGATAGGGGCACGCAGTATTTT
TRBV5-1	many	TRBJ1-2	-	CASSLAGIIYGYTF	TGCGCCAGCAGCTTGGCTGGGATCATCTATGGCTACACCTTC
TRBV27	-	TRBJ1-2	-	CASSPMGYGYTF	TGTGCCAGCAGTCCTATGGGGTATGGCTACACCTTC
TRBV25-1	many	TRBJ2-7	-	CASLSSYEQYF	TGTGCCAGCCTTAGCTCCTACGAGCAGTACTTC
TRBV4-1	many	TRBJ2-2	-	CASSPRPGELFF	TGCGCCAGCAGCCCCCGGCCCGGGGAGCTGTTTTTT
TRBV6-5	few	TRBJ2-3	TRBD2	CASSYRIAGPTQYF	TGTGCCAGCAGTTACCGGATAGCGGGACCTACGCAGTATTTT
TRBV28	many	TRBJ2-3	-	CASSYPGSTDTQYF	TGTGCCAGCAGTTACCCCGGGAGTACAGATACGCAGTATTTT
TRBV6-4	many	TRBJ1-6	TRBD1	CASSRGQGASQNYNSPLHF	TGTGCCAGCAGCCGGGGACAGGGGGCCTCGCAGAACTATAATTCACCCCTCCACTTT
TRBV27	-	TRBJ2-7	TRBD1	CASSFMGTGYEQYF	TGTGCCAGCAGTTTTATGGGGACAGGGTACGAGCAGTACTTC
TRBV28	many	TRBJ2-3	TRBD2	CASSLKTSGSSKPTQYF	TGTGCCAGCAGTTTAAAGACTAGCGGGAGTAGTAAACCTACGCAGTATTTT
TRBV6-2/TRBV6-3	-	TRBJ2-5	-	CASSYARQALQETQYF	TGTGCCAGCAGTTACGCCCGACAGGCTCTCCAAGAGACCCAGTACTTC
TRBV9	many	TRBJ2-7	TRBD1	CASSAGTGGSYEQYF	TGTGCCAGCAGCGCCGGGACAGGGGGTTCCTACGAGCAGTACTTC
TRBV5-1	many	TRBJ1-6	-	CASSLAGGDNSPLHF	TGCGCCAGCAGCTTGGCAGGTGGGGATAATTCACCCCTCCACTTT
TRBV11-2	many	TRBJ2-2	-	CASSLDWASASTGELFF	TGTGCCAGCAGCTTAGATTGGGCTAGCGCGAGCACCGGGGAGCTGTTTTTT
TRBV11-2	many	TRBJ1-1	-	CASSYIGLRGGSKTEAFF	TGTGCCAGCAGTTACATAGGCCTCAGGGGCGGCTCGAAGACTGAAGCTTTCTTT
TRBV6-5	-	TRBJ2-7	TRBD1	CASSHDTGTAYEQYF	TGTGCCAGCAGTCACGATACCGGGACAGCCTACGAGCAGTACTTC
TRBV7-2	many	TRBJ2-7	TRBD1	CASSSSRDRDYEQYF	TGTGCCAGCAGCTCTAGCCGGGACAGGGACTACGAGCAGTACTTC
TRBV5-5	-	TRBJ2-5	-	CASSQLESRGETQYF	TGTGCCAGCAGCCAACTTGAAAGTAGGGGAGAGACCCAGTACTTC
TRBV20-1	-	TRBJ2-2	-	CSARPFHGAGELFF	TGCAGTGCTAGACCCTTCCACGGGGCCGGGGAGCTGTTTTTT
TRBV4-3	many	TRBJ2-1	TRBD2	CASSQDRVAGSYNEQFF	TGCGCCAGCAGCCAAGATCGAGTAGCGGGAAGCTACAATGAGCAGTTCTTC
TRBV7-6	-	TRBJ2-1	-	CASSLARTRYNEQFF	TGTGCCAGCAGCTTAGCCCGGACGAGGTACAATGAGCAGTTCTTC
TRBV24-1	few	TRBJ2-3	-	CATSDSGLPDTQYF	TGTGCCACCAGTGATTCCGGACTACCAGATACGCAGTATTTT
TRBV5-1	many	TRBJ2-3	TRBD2	CASSLLRGGTDTQYF	TGCGCCAGCAGCTTGTTACGGGGGGGAACAGATACGCAGTATTTT